This TCR beta chain was identified during a study of T cell repertoires in cytomegalovirus infection. This clonotype occurred many times. From the reads, TCRdb called clonotypes with MiXCR, one entry per CDR3 protein. The table shows 150,000 to 200,000 distinct CDR3 sequences, with roughly a sixth occurring only once. The receptor was derived from a human donor in good health (CMV status not recorded). Some clones in this sample may be carry-over from other donors' samples. Sequencing was performed on CD8+ T cells from PBMCs.

This chain's CDR3 is CASSSPSAGLKTQYF. In DNA, the CDR3 is TGTGCCAGCAGCTCACCCAGCGCGGGATTGAAGACCCAGTACTTC. The V call is TRBV7-8, the J call TRBJ2-5; possible D gene TRBD2, 6 bases. Per germline, CDR1 SGHVS and CDR2 FQNEAQ. There are 15 residues in the CDR3. V lost 4 bases, J lost 6 bases, and 18 bases lay in between.